This TCR beta chain was profiled in a study of blood T cell repertoires in COVID-19. Study context: The analysed material was cDNA or gDNA that came from T cells, B-cell-depleted T cells, or PBMCs.

Authors' processing steps: Reference gene primer amplification in the assay estimated nucleated cell counts. Using immunoSEQ multiplex PCR, the repertoire was profiled, and TCRdb retains in-frame clones only, with some absent. That table gives V, J and clone size, and the DNA gave D and trimming. Seen here are 65,000 to 90,000 clones, less than 90% observed once, and the top ten hold approximately 6.3%. Enrolment of Seattle patients took place during active infection, and they were followed longitudinally. CDR1 and CDR2 from the germline V gene are SQVTM and ANQGSEA. Losses at the gene ends were 3 bases for V and 8 bases for J; bases not matched to a gene: 2. This CDR3 is 11 amino acids long.

The TCR originated in a man aged 80 or over with COVID-19, enrolled during active disease. The chain uses TRBV29-1 and TRBJ1-2, with 8 bases that match TRBD1. The sequenced material came from peripheral blood. The CDR3 nucleotides are TGCAGCGTTGATGGGACAGGAGGCTACACCTTC. This gives the protein CSVDGTGGYTF.